This T cell receptor (beta chain) was sequenced in a study of blood T cell repertoires in COVID-19. Participant-reported clinical history was the basis for cohort assignment. Cohort 3 recovered donors had two negative PCRs, clearance, or symptom resolution. Original handling: Reference gene primer amplification gave estimated nucleated cell counts. Clones were sequenced by immunoSEQ multiplex PCR, and TCRdb holds only the in-frame ones, with some missing. The V and J calls and clone size were taken over from that table, and D and trimming were inferred from the DNA. The data hold about 480,000 clones, with 88% observed a single time. The receptor was isolated from a woman in her thirties or forties who had recovered from COVID-19. Specimen: PBMCs or T cells enriched from blood (not recorded which).

The CDR3 DNA reads TGCAGTGCTAGTGGGCAGTCTAATGAAAAACTGTTTTTT. Protein: CSASGQSNEKLFF. The V gene is TRBV20-1, the J gene TRBJ1-4; no reliable D call. Trimming pared 3 bases from V and 3 bases from J, leaving 8 bases between. CDR3 length equals 13 residues. Germline CDR1 DFQATT, CDR2 SNEGSKA (reference sequence).